This section outlines one TCR beta chain sequence together with its context. Other DNA sequences from this sample encode an identical CDR3 as well. This entry belongs to a study of control samples from healthy donors and cancer patients. The germline V and J ends were trimmed by 6 bases and 0 bases, with 8 bases remaining between them. Germline V gives CDR1 MNHEY, CDR2 SVGAGI. This CDR3 spans 13 amino acids. TCRdb's copy holds only in-frame clones and misses some; the assay was immunoSEQ multiplex PCR. Its listing shows 150,000 to 200,000 clones. The J gene is TRBJ1-1, the V gene TRBV6-5; tentatively, D is TRBD1 (5 bases). The sequence was obtained from a woman in her twenties or thirties in good health. The sample was blood. CDR3 region: CASSRGMNTEAFF. The CDR3 DNA is TGTGCCAGCAGCCGGGGGATGAACACTGAAGCTTTCTTT.